The sequence of this T cell receptor (beta chain) was determined in a study of blood T cell repertoires in COVID-19. The protocol was immunoSEQ multiplex PCR, while the TCRdb copy is restricted to in-frame clones and leaves out a portion. This sample carries around 15,000 clones, 80% to 90% of them seen once, and the ten largest clones take about a tenth. The CDR3 has 11 amino acids. V lost 8 bases to trimming and J lost 4 bases, with 8 bases between them. Germline V gene lookup returns CDR1 MNHEY and CDR2 SMNVEV (reference sequence). The gene calls are TRBV27 and TRBJ2-5; D remains ambiguous. The sample taken for sequencing was peripheral blood. This clonotype was obtained from a man of 80 years or more with acute or convalescent COVID-19. In DNA, the CDR3 is TGTGCCAGCGGCCCTGGAGAGACCCAGTACTTC. It is translated as CASGPGETQYF.